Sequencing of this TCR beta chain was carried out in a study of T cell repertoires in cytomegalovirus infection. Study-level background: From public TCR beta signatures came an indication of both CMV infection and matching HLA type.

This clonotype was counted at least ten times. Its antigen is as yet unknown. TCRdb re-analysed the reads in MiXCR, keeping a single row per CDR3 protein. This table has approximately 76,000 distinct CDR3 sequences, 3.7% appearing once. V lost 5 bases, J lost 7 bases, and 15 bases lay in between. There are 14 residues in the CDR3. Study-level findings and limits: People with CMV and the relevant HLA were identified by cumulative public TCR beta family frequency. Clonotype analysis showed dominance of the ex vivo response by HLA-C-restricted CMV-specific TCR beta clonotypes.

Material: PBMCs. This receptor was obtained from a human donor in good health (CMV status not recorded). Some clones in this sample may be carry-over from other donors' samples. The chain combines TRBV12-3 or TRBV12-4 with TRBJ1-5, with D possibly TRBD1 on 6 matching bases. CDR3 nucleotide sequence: TGTGCCAGCAGTCCTGTAACCAGGGGACAGCCCCAGCATTTT. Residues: CASSPVTRGQPQHF.